This entry concerns a single T cell receptor (beta chain). As yet, its antigen is unknown. TCRdb processed the RACE reads anew with MiXCR; each CDR3 protein has one entry. The table shows some 300,000 distinct CDR3 sequences, with 5.5% occurring only once. The data belong to a study of human T cells and chemical hapten exposure. Whole-study results and caveats: No shift was seen in TCRs above 1 in 1000 frequency with DPC sensitization.

CDR1 is DFQATT and CDR2 is SNEGSKA in the germline V gene (reference sequence). This CDR3 is 13 amino acids long. V was cut by 0 bases and J by 7 bases, with 10 bases left in between. Described time point: pre-sensitization, week 0. Documented treatment: therapeutic diphenylcyclopropenone sensitization with weekly scalp DPC. Each donor was an alopecia patient between 18 and 70 years of age who qualified for DPC. From whole blood left unfractionated, total RNA was extracted. The receptor was isolated from a woman between 18 and 29 years old with alopecia areata. Some clones in this sample may be carry-over from other donors' samples. Source: whole blood, taken in connection with sensitization to the hapten diphenylcyclopropenone (DPC). This rearrangement joins TRBV20-1 to TRBJ1-5; the D is unclear. CDR3 region: CSARESGQQPQHF. As DNA, the CDR3 is TGCAGTGCTAGAGAGTCCGGGCAGCAGCCCCAGCATTTT.